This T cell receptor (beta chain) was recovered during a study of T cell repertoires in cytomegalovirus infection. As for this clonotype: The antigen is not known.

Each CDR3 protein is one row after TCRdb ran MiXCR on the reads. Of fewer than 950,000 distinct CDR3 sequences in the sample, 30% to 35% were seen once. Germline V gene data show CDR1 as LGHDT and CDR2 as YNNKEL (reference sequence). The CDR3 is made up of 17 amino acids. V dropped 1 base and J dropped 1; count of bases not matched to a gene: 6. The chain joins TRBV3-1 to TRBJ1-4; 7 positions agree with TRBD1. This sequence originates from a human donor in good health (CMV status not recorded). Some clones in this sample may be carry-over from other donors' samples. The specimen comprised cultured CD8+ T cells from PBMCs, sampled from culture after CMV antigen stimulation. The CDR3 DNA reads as TGTGCCAGCAGCCAAGTGGCAGGGGGATTAACTAATGAAAAACTGTTTTTT. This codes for CASSQVAGGLTNEKLFF.